This T cell receptor beta chain was found in a study of PD-L1 blockade in urothelial cancer. As for the study in general: When blood samples were assessed, the median T cell count was 120,000 to 150,000.

Noted time point: pretreatment peripheral blood. Diagnoses among patients were locally advanced or metastatic urothelial carcinoma. The table came from immunoSEQ multiplex PCR; TCRdb's copy has only in-frame clones and leaves some out. The sample carries roughly 45,000 clones, 75% to 85% recorded once. CDR3 size: 12 residues. V was trimmed by 5 bases and J by 2 bases, leaving 8 bases between them. Germline V gene lookup returns CDR1 SGHRS and CDR2 YFSETQ. The source material was PBMCs, sampled around atezolizumab (anti-PD-L1) treatment. The TCR originated in a man aged 60-69 years with urothelial cancer. This chain joins TRBV5-1 and TRBJ2-7; possible D gene TRBD1, 5 bases. This CDR3 is CASSRGTYEQYF. The CDR3 DNA reads as TGCGCCAGCAGTAGGGGAACCTACGAGCAGTACTTC.